This T cell receptor (beta chain) was captured in a study of shared clonotypes between healthy human individuals. In the study overall: Each donor's CD8 memory used one plate, CD8 naive two, each CD4 subset three. The study's findings and limits: Between a few donors, naive CD4 clonotypes were shared at a level of approximately 5%.

CDR1 is SNHLY and CDR2 is FYNNEI in the germline V gene. Trimming removed 4 bases at V and 3 bases at J, with 5 bases between. This CDR3 has 12 amino acids. Comments on this clone: No antigen is known for it. Other DNA sequences in the same sample also yield this CDR3.

The repertoire was sequenced with immunoSEQ multiplex PCR; TCRdb's copy has only in-frame clones and lacks some. The sample lists 2 million to 2.5 million clones; approximately 94% were seen once. None of the donors, who were healthy HIV-negative adults, had recently had acute infections or vaccinations. The chain couples TRBV2 to TRBJ2-3; tentatively, D is TRBD2 (5 bases). The source of this sequence is a young man in good health. Sequenced material: naive CD4+ T cells sorted from blood. Subset: CD45RA+ positively selected. CDR3 sequence reads: CASSAGTDTQYF. For the CDR3, the DNA is TGTGCCAGCAGTGCGGGGACAGATACGCAGTATTTT.